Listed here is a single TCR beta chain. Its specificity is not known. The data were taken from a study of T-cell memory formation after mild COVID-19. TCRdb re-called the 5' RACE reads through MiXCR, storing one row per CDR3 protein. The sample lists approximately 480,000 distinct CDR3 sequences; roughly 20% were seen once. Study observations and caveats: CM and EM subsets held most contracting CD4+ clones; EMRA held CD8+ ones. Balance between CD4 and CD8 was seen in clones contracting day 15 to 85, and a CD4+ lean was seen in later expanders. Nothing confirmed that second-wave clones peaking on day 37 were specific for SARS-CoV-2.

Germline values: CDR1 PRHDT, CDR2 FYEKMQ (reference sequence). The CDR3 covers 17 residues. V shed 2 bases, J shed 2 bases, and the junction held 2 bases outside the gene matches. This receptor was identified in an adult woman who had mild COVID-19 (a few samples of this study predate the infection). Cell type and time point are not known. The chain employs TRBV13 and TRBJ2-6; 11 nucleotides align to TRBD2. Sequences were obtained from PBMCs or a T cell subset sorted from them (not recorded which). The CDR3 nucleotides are TGTGCCAGCAGCTTACTAGCGGGAGGCCCTGGGGCCAACGTCCTGACTTTC. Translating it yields CASSLLAGGPGANVLTF.